The clone carrying this TCR beta chain was picked up many times. The antigen is unknown. Time point in this sample: newly diagnosed GD, antithyroid drugs for less than 3 months. Extracted RNA from PBMCs served as the source of the TCR library. This record belongs to a study of regulatory T cells in long-lasting Graves disease. Study-wide points: With 2,500 to 3,000 shared public clonotypes, persistent patients exceeded new patients, who shared about 1,000.

Researchers made TCR beta libraries by using iRepertoire HTBI primers and running Arm-PCR on CDR3 regions. How the authors handled the data: Samples jointly harbored 55 to 75 TRBV and more than eleven TRBJ segments. In TCRdb, the multiplex PCR reads were re-called with MiXCR into one record per CDR3 protein. The V and J calls and clone size come from TCRdb's table, not from the authors' own analysis. Counted here are 420,000 or so distinct CDR3 sequences, roughly 15% occurring once; the ten biggest clones make up 20% to 25%. CDR1 SEHNR and CDR2 FQNEAQ come from the germline V gene (reference sequence). CDR3 size: 12 residues. V lost 7 bases, J lost 0 bases, and 5 bases lay in between. Separately, the same data were catalogued under a study of T cells in Graves' hyperthyroidism and ophthalmopathy. In that study: The HTBI primer set was used in a first-round RT-PCR of the TCR CDR3. Most expanded thyroid clonotypes above 0.001 recurred in blood.

The TCR sequence derives from a young woman with Graves disease. The sequencing used peripheral blood mononuclear cells (PBMCs), collected at new diagnosis, from a patient treated with antithyroid drugs. This sequence joins TRBV7-9 and TRBJ2-3; D gene unclear. The CDR3 DNA is TGTGCCAGCACCATTAGCACAGATACGCAGTATTTT. It codes for CASTISTDTQYF.